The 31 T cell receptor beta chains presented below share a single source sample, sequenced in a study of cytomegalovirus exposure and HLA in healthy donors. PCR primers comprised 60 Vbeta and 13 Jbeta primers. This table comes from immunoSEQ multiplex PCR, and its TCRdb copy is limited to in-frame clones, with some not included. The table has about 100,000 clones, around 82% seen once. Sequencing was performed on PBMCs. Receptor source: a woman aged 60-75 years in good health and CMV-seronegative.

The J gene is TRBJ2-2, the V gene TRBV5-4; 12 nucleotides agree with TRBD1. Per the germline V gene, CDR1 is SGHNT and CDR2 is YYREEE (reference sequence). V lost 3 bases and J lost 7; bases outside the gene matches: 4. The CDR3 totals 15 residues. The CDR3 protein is CASSSGTGGIGELFF. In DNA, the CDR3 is TGTGCCAGCAGCTCCGGGACAGGGGGCATCGGGGAGCTGTTTTTT.

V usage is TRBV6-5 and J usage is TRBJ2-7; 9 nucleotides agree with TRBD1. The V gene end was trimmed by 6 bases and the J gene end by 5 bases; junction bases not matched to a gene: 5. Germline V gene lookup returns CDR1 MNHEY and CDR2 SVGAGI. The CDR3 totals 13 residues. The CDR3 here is CASRTGGSHEQYF. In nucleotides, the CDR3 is TGTGCCAGCAGGACAGGGGGGAGTCACGAGCAGTACTTC.

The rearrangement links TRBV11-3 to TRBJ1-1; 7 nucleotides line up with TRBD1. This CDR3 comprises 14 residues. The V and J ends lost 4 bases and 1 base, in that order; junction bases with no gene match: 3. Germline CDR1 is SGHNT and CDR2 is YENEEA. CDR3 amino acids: CASSSGDRNTEAFF. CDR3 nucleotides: TGTGCCAGCAGCTCCGGGGACAGGAACACTGAAGCTTTCTTT.

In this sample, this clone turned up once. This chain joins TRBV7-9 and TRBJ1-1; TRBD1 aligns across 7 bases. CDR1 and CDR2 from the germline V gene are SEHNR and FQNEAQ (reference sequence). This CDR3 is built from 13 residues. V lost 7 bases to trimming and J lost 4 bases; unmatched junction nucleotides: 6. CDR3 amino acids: CASTMTGTTEAFF. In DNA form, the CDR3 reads TGTGCCAGCACCATGACAGGGACCACTGAAGCTTTCTTT.

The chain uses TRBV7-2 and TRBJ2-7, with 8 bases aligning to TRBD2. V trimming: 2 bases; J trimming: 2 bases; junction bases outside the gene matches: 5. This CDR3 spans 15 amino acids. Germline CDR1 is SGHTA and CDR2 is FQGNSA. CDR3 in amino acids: CASSLTIAGTYEQYF. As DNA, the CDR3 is TGTGCCAGCAGCTTAACAATAGCGGGAACCTACGAGCAGTACTTC. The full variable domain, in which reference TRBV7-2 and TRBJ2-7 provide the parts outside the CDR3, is GAGVSQSPSNKVTEKGKDVELRCDPISGHTALYWYRQSLGQGLEFLIYFQGNSAPDKSGLPSDRFSAERTGGSVSTLTIQRTQQEDSAVYLCASSLTIAGTYEQYFGPGTRLTVT.

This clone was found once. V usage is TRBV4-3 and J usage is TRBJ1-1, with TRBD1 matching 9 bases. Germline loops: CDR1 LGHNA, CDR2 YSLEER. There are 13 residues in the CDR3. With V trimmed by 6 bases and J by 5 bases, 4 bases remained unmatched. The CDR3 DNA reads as TGCGCCAGCAGTGGACAGGGGAGAACTGAAGCTTTCTTT. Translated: CASSGQGRTEAFF.

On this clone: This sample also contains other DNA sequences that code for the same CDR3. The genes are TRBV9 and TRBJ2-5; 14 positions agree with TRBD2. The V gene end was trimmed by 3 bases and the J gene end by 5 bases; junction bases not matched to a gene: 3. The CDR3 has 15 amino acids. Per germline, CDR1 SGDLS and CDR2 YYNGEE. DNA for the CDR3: TGTGCCAGCAGCGGGGGACTAGCGGGGGTGGAGACCCAGTACTTC. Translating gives CASSGGLAGVETQYF.

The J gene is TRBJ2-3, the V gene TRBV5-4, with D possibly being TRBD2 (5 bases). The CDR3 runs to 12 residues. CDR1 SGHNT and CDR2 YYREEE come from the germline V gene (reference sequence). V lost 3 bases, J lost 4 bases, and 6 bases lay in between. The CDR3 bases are TGTGCCAGCAGCTCGGGATCAGATACGCAGTATTTT. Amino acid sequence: CASSSGSDTQYF.

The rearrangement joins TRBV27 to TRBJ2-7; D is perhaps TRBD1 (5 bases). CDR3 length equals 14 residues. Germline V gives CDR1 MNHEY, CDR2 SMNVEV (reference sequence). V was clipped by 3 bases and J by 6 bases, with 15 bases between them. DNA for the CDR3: TGTGCCAGCAGTTTCGACAGTCTAGGTCGCGAGCAGTACTTC. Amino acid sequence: CASSFDSLGREQYF.

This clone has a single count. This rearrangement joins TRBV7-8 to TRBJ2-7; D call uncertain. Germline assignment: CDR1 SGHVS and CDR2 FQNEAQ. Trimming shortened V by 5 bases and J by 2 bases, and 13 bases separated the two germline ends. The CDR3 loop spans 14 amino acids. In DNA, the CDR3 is TGTGCCAGCAGCCCCGCCGGGTTGCCCTACGAGCAGTACTTC. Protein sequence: CASSPAGLPYEQYF.

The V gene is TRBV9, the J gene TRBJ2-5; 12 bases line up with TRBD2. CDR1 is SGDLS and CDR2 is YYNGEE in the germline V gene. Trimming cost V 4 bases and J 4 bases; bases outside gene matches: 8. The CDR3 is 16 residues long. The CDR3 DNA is TGTGCCAGCAGCCCAGGACTAGCGGGATGGGTAGAGACCCAGTACTTC. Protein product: CASSPGLAGWVETQYF.

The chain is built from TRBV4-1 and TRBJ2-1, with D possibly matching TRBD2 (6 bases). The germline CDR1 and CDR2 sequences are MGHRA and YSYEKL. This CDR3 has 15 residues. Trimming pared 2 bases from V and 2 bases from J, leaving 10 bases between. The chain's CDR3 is CASSQIRGAYNEQFF. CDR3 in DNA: TGCGCCAGCAGCCAAATACGCGGGGCCTACAATGAGCAGTTCTTC.

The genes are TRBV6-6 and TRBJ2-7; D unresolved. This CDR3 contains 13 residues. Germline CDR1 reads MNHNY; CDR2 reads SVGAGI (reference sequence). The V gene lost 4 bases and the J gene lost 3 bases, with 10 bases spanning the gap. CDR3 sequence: CASSLELYYEQYF. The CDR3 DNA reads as TGTGCCAGCAGTTTGGAGTTATACTACGAGCAGTACTTC.

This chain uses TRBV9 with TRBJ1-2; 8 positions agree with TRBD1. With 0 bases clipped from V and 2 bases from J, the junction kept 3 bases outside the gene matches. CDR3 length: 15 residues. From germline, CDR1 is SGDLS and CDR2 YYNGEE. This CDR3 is CASSVGSGGNYGYTF. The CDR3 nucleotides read TGTGCCAGCAGCGTAGGATCAGGGGGCAACTATGGCTACACCTTC. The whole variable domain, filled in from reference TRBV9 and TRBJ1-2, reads DSGVTQTPKHLITATGQRVTLRCSPRSGDLSVYWYQQSLDQGLQFLIQYYNGEERAKGNILERFSAQQFPDLHSELNLSSLELGDSALYFCASSVGSGGNYGYTFGSGTRLTVV.

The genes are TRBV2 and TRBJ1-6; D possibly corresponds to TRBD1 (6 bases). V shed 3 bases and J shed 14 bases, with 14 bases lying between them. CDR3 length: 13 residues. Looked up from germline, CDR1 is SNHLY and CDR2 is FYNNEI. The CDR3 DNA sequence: TGTGCCAGCAGTGAGGGGGCAGGTATCACCCTCCACTTT. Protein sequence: CASSEGAGITLHF.

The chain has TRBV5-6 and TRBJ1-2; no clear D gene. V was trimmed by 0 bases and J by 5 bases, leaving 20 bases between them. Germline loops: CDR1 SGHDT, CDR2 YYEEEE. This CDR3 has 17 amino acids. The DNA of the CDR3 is TGTGCCAGCAGCTTGGAAGAGTACAGCCTGAGCTTTTATGGCTACACCTTC. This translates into CASSLEEYSLSFYGYTF.

This CDR3 reads CASSIRGTYTEAFF. The CDR3 DNA is TGTGCCAGTAGTATCAGGGGGACTTACACTGAAGCTTTCTTT. The chain uses TRBV19 and TRBJ1-1; 7 bases match TRBD1. The germline V gene encodes CDR1 LNHDA and CDR2 SQIVND (reference sequence). After removal of 3 bases from V and 3 bases from J, the junction contained 4 bases not matched to a gene. The CDR3 runs 14 residues.

The CDR3 DNA is TGTGCCAGCAGCTTAGTCAGGACAGTCACTGAAGCTTTCTTT. Amino acids: CASSLVRTVTEAFF. The chain employs TRBV7-8 and TRBJ1-1; a weak D match, TRBD1 (6 bases). Trimming removed 1 base at V and 4 bases at J, with 10 bases between. CDR1 is SGHVS, CDR2 FQNEAQ, per germline. The CDR3 sequence is 14 residues long.

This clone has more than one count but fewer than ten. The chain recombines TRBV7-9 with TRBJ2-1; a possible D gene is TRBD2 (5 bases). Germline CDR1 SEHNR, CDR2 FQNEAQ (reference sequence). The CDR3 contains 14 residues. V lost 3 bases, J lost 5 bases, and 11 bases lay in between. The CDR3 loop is CASSFGGSHNEQFF. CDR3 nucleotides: TGTGCCAGCAGCTTCGGCGGGTCCCACAATGAGCAGTTCTTC.

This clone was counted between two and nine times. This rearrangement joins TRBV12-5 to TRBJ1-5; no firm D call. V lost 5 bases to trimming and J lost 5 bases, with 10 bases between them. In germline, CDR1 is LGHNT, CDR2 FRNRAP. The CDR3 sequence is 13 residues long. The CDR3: CASGTRQDQPQHF. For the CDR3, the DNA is TGTGCTAGTGGTACCCGACAAGATCAGCCCCAGCATTTT. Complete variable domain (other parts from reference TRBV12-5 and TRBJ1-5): DARVTQTPRHKVTEMGQEVTMRCQPILGHNTVFWYRQTMMQGLELLAYFRNRAPLDDSGMPKDRFSAEMPDATLATLKIQPSEPRDSAVYFCASGTRQDQPQHFGDGTRLSIL.

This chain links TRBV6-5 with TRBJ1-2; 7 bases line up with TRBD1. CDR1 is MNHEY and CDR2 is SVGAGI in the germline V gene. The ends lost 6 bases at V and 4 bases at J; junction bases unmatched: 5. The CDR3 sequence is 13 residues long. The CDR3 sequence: CASRETGLYGYTF. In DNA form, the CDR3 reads TGTGCCAGCAGGGAGACAGGGCTCTATGGCTACACCTTC.

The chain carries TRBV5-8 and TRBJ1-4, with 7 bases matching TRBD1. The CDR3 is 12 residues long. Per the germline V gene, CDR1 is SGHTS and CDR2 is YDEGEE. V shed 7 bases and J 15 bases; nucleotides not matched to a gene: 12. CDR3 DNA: TGTGCCAGCTCCGCATGGGACAGACAATTGTTTTTT. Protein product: CASSAWDRQLFF.

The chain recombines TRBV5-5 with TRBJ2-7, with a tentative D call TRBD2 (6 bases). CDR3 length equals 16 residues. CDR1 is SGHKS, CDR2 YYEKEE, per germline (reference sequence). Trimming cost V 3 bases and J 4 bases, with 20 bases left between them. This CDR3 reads CASSSGVGGPFYEQYF. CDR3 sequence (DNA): TGTGCCAGCAGCTCGGGAGTTGGGGGTCCGTTTTACGAGCAGTACTTC.

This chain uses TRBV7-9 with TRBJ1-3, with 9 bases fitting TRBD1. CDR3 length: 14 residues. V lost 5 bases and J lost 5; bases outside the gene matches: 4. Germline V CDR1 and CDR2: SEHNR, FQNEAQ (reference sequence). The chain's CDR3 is CASSTGTGRNTIYF. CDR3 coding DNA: TGTGCCAGCAGCACGGGGACAGGGCGAAACACCATATATTTT. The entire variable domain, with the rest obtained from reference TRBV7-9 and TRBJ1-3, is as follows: DTGVSQNPRHKITKRGQNVTFRCDPISEHNRLYWYRQTLGQGPEFLTYFQNEAQLEKSRLLSDRFSAERPKGSFSTLEIQRTEQGDSAMYLCASSTGTGRNTIYFGEGSWLTVV.

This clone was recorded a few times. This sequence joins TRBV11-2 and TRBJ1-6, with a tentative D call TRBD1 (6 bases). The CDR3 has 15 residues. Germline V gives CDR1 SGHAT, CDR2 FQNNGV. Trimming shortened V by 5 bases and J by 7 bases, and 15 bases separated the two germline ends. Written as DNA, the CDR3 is TGTGCCAGCAGCCGCCTCGCCAGGGGAAATTCACCCCTCCACTTT. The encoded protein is CASSRLARGNSPLHF.

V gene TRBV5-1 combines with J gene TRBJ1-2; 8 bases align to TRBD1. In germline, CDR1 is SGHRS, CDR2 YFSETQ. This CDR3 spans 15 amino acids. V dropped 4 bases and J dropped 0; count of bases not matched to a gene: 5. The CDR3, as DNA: TGCGCCAGCAGCGACTGGACAGGGACTAACTATGGCTACACCTTC. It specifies CASSDWTGTNYGYTF.

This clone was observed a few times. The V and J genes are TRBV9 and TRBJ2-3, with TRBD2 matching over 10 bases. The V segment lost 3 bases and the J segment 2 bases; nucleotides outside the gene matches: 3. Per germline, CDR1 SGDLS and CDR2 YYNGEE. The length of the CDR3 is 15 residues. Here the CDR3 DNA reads TGTGCCAGCAGCGGTAGCGGGGGGACCACAGATACGCAGTATTTT. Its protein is CASSGSGGTTDTQYF.

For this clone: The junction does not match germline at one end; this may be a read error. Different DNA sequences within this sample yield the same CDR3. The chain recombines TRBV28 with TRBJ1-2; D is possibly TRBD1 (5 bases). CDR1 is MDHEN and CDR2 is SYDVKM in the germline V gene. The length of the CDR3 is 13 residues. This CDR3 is CASSGGFDYGYTF. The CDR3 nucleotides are TGCGCCAGCAGCGGGGGGTTTGACTATGGCTACACCTTC.

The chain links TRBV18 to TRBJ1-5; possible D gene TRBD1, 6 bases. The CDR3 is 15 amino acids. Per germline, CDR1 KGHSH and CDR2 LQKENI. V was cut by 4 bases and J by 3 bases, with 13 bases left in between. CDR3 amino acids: CASSRDIGNNQPQHF. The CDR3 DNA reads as TGTGCCAGCTCACGGGACATCGGGAACAATCAGCCCCAGCATTTT.

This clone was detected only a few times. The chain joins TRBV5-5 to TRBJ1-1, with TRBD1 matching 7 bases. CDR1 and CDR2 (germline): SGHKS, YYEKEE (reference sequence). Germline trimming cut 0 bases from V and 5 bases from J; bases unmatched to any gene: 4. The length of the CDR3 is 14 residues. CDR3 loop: CASSLGRGPTEAFF. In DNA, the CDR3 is TGTGCCAGCAGCTTGGGGAGGGGGCCAACTGAAGCTTTCTTT.

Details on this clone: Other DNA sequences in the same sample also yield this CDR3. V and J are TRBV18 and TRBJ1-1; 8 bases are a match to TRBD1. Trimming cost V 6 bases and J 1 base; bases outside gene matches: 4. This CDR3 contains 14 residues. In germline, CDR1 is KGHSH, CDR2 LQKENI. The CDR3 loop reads CASSPGQGNTEAFF. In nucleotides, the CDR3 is TGTGCCAGCTCCCCCGGACAGGGGAACACTGAAGCTTTCTTT.